This TCR beta chain originates from a study of T cells in Graves' hyperthyroidism and ophthalmopathy. Amplified regions were TCR beta CDR3 sequences from RNA transcripts. A set of HTBI primers served as the primers for a first-round RT-PCR of the TCR CDR3. TCRdb itself ran the multiplex PCR reads through MiXCR, one entry per CDR3 protein. The data hold about 410,000 distinct CDR3 sequences, with about 14% observed a single time. The source material was blood. The TCR was taken from a man aged 18 to 30 with Graves' ophthalmopathy.

The CDR3 sequence: CASSSTSGATTDTQYF. In DNA, the CDR3 is TGTGCCAGCAGCTCCACTAGCGGGGCGACCACAGATACGCAGTATTTT. This sequence joins TRBV5-6 and TRBJ2-3, with 10 bases identical to TRBD2. V lost 3 bases and J lost 2; bases outside the gene matches: 6. The germline gives CDR1 SGHDT, CDR2 YYEEEE. The length of the CDR3 is 16 residues.